This TCR beta chain was identified in a study of cytomegalovirus exposure and HLA in healthy donors. Overall study findings and caveats: Overall, approximately 180 TCR beta chains were annotated as cytomegalovirus-associated. Donors were assumed by presence/absence analyses to have roughly uniform sequencing depth. An analysis done earlier found most TCR beta V segments productive about 87% or about 30% of the time.

The PCR was carried out with 60 Vbeta primers and 13 Jbeta primers. Authors' methods: Around 12 million of tens of millions of unique TCR beta chains were shared, per a later count. The repertoire was sequenced with immunoSEQ multiplex PCR; TCRdb's copy has only in-frame clones and lacks some. V, J and clone size are taken as reported in that table, and D and trimming were inferred from the DNA itself. This table holds around 68,000 clones, around 75% found once. This clone came up once. Its target is unknown. What was sequenced was PBMCs. The receptor was isolated from a woman aged 30 to 39 in good health and CMV-seropositive.

CDR3 sequence (DNA): TGTGCCAGCAGCTTTACTTCTAGCGGGAGGGTGTCCTACGAGCAGTACTTC. Protein product: CASSFTSSGRVSYEQYF. This chain links TRBV7-8 with TRBJ2-7; 12 nucleotides align to TRBD2. Germline values: CDR1 SGHVS, CDR2 FQNEAQ. The CDR3 is 17 amino acids. V dropped 3 bases and J dropped 1; count of bases not matched to a gene: 7.